This T cell receptor (beta chain) appears in the sequencing data of a study of blood T cell repertoires in COVID-19. In the study overall: Specimens from acute and convalescent COVID-19 originated in the United States, Italy and Spain. In each case, the material was cDNA or gDNA derived from T cells, B-cell-depleted T cells, or PBMCs.

In the authors' workflow: Nucleated cell counts were estimated from reference gene primer amplification. Sequencing was performed with immunoSEQ multiplex PCR; in TCRdb, only in-frame clones are kept and a portion is missing. V and J calls and clone size are those listed in that table; D and trimming were worked out from the DNA. The data hold roughly 90,000 clones, with approximately 83% observed a single time. Trimming stripped 7 bases from V and 0 bases from J, with 10 bases between. The CDR3 has 13 amino acids. The germline CDR1 and CDR2 sequences are SGDLS and YYNGEE. The clonotype comes from a woman between 65 and 79 years old with acute or convalescent COVID-19. This chain joins TRBV9 and TRBJ1-1; D gene uncertain. Specimen: peripheral blood. The CDR3 protein is CASSTDLNTEAFF. CDR3 in DNA: TGTGCCAGCTCAACAGACCTGAACACTGAAGCTTTCTTT.